This T cell receptor (beta chain) comes out of a study of blood T cell repertoires in COVID-19. The overall study: Whether acute or convalescent, the COVID-19 samples came from the United States, Italy and Spain. PBMCs, B-cell-depleted T cells, or T cells provided the cDNA or gDNA that made up the material.

The CDR3 is 18 amino acids. From germline, CDR1 is SGHVS and CDR2 FNYEAQ. Trimming removed 5 bases from V and 3 bases from J; junction bases left unmatched: 14. Sequencing used immunoSEQ multiplex PCR; TCRdb keeps in-frame clones, though not all of them. The table includes roughly 120,000 clones, approximately 77% detected once. The TCR was taken from a human donor in a cohort sampled during active COVID-19. Sequencing was done on a sample of peripheral blood. The chain employs TRBV7-6 and TRBJ2-7, with 12 bases identical to TRBD2. The CDR3 region is CASSETRALAGGVYEQYF. Written as DNA, the CDR3 is TGTGCCAGCAGCGAGACGCGGGCGCTAGCGGGGGGGGTCTACGAGCAGTACTTC.